The present T cell receptor (beta chain) was sequenced within a study of T cells after yellow fever vaccination. V gave up 3 bases and J gave up 7 bases, with 21 bases separating them. The CDR3 is made up of 16 amino acids. The V gene's germline CDR1 is LGHNA and CDR2 YNFKEQ. TCRdb fed the 5' RACE reads into MiXCR, producing one record per CDR3 protein. The sample shows 360,000 or so distinct CDR3 sequences, 9.5% to 13% of them seen only once. Source: PBMCs, taken on the day of the first yellow fever vaccination. This chain uses TRBV4-2 with TRBJ2-5; no clear D. The TCR was taken from a man in his late teens or twenties who received the YFV17D yellow fever vaccine. CDR3 protein: CASSQRLADPPATQYF. The DNA of the CDR3 is TGTGCCAGCAGCCAGCGGTTGGCAGATCCCCCCGCGACCCAGTACTTC.